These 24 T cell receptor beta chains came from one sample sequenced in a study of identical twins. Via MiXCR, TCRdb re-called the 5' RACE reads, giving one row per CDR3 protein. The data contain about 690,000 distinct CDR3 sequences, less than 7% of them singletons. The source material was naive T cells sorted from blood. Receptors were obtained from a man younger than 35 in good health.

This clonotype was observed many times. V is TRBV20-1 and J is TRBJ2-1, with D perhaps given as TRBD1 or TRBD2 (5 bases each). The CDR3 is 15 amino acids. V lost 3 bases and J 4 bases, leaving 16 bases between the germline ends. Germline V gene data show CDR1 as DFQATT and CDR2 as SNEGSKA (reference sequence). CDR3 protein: CSASPLGTNYNEQFF. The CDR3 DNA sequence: TGCAGTGCTAGCCCCTTAGGGACGAATTACAATGAGCAGTTCTTC.

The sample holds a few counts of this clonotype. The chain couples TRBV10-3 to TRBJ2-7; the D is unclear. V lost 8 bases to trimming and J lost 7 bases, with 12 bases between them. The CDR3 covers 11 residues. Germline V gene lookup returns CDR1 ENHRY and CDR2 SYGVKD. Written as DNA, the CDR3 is TGTGCCATCCCACGGACCGGGGAGCAGTACGTC. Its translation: CAIPRTGEQYV.

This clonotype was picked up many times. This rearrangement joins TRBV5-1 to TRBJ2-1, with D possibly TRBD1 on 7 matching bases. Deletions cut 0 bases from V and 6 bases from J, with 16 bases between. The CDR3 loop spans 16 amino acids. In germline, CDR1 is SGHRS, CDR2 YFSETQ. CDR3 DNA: TGCGCCAGCAGCTTGGACACGACAGGGCGGGGCAATGAGCAGTTCTTC. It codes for CASSLDTTGRGNEQFF.

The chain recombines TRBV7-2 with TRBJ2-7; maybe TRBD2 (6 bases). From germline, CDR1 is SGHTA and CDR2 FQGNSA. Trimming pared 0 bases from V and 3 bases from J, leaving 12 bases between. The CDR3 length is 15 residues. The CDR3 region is CASSLALGSYYEQYV. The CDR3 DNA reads TGTGCCAGCAGCTTAGCGCTCGGGAGCTACTACGAGCAGTACGTC.

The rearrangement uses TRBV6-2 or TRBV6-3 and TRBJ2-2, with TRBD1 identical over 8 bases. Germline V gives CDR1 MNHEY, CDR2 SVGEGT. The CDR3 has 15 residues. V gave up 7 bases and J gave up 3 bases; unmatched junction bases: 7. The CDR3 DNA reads TGTGCCAGCACCAGACAGGGGCTCGACACCGGGGAGCTGTTTTTT. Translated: CASTRQGLDTGELFF.

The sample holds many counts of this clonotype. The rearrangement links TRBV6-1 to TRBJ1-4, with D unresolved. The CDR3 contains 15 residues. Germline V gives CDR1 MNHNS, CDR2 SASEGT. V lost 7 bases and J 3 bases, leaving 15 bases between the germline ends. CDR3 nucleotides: TGTGCCAGCAACCTACGGAAAGCCTCTAATGAAAAACTGTTTTTT. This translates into CASNLRKASNEKLFF.

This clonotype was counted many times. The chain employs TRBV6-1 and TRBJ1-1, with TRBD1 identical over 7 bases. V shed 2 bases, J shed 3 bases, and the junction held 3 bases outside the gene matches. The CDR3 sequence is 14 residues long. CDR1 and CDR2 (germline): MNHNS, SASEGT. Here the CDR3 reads CASSERTGHTEAFF. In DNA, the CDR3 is TGTGCCAGCAGTGAAAGGACAGGCCACACTGAAGCTTTCTTT.

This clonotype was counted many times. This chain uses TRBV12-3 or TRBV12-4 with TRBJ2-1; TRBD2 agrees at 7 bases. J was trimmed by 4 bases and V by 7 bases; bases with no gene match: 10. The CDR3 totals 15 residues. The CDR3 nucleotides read TGTGCCAGCACCTCCCCGGGACTACCGTACAATGAGCAGTTCTTC. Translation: CASTSPGLPYNEQFF.

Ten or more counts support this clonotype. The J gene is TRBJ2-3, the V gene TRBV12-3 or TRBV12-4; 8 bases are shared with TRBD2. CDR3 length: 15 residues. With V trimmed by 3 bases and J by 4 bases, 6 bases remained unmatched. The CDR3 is CASSLGSGSPDTQYF. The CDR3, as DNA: TGTGCCAGCAGTTTGGGGAGCGGGAGTCCAGATACGCAGTATTTT.

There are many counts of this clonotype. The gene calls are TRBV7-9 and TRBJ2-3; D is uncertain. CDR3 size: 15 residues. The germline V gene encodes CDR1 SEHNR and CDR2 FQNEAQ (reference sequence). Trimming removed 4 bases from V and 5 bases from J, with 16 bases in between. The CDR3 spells CASSYGDRNRDTQYF. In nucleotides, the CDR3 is TGTGCCAGCAGCTATGGGGATCGGAATAGAGATACGCAGTATTTT.

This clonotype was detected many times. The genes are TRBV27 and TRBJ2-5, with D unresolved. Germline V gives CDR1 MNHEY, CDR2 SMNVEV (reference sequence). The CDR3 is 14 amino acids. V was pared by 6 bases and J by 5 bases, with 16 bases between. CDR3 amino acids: CASSPFEALETQYF. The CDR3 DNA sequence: TGTGCCAGCAGCCCCTTCGAGGCCTTGGAGACCCAGTACTTC.

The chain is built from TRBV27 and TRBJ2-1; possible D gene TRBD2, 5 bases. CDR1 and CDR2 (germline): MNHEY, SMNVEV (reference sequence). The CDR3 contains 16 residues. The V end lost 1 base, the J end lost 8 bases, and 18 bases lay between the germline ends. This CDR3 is CASSLLIGSSMHEQFF. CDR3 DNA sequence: TGTGCCAGCAGTTTATTGATAGGGTCTAGCATGCATGAGCAGTTCTTC.

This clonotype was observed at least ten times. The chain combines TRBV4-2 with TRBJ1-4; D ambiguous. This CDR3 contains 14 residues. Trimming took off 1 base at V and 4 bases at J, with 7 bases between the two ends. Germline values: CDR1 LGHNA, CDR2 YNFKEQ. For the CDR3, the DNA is TGTGCCAGCAGCCAAGGACGGAGTAATGAAAAACTGTTTTTT. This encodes CASSQGRSNEKLFF.

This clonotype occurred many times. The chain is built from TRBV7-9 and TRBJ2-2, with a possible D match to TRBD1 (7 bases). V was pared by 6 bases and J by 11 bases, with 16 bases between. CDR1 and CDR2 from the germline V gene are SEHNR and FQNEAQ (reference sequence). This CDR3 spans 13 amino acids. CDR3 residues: CASSPGGTDELFF. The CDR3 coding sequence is TGTGCCAGCAGTCCAGGGGGGACAGACGAGCTGTTTTTT.

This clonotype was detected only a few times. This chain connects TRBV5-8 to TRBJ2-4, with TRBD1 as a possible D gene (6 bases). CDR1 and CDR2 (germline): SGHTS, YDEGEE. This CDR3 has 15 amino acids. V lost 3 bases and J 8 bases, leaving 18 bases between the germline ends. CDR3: CASSSTDWDTHIQYF. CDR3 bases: TGTGCCAGCAGCTCAACGGACTGGGACACACACATTCAGTACTTC.

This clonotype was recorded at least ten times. CDR3 coding DNA: TGTGCCTCCTCGCGGGGAGGGCCTTTTGATGAGCAGTTCTTC. Translating gives CASSRGGPFDEQFF. The chain has TRBV24-1 and TRBJ2-1, with 7 nucleotides matching TRBD2. This CDR3 comprises 14 residues. After removal of 12 bases from V and 8 bases from J, the junction contained 15 bases not matched to a gene. The germline V gene has CDR1 KGHDR and CDR2 SFDVKD.

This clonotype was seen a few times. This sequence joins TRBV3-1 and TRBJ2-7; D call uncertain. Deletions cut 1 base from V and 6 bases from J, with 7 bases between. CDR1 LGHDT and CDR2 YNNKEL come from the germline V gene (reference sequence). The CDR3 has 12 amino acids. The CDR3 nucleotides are TGTGCCAGCAGCCAAGGACCCGGCGAGCAGTACGTC. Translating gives CASSQGPGEQYV.

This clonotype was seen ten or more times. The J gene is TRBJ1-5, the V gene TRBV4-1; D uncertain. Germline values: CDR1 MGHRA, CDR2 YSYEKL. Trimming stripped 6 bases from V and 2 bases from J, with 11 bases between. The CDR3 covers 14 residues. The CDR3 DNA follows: TGCGCCAGCAGGGAGTTTCTTGGCAATCAGCCCCAGCATTTT. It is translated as CASREFLGNQPQHF.

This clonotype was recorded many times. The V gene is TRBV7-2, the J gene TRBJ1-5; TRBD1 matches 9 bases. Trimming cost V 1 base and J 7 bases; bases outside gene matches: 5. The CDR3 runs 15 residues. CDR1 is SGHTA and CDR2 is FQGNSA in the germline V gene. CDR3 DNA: TGTGCCAGCAGCTTAGACAGGGGGCGAGACCAGCCCCAGCATTTT. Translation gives CASSLDRGRDQPQHF. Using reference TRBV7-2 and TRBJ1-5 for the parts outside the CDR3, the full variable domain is GAGVSQSPSNKVTEKGKDVELRCDPISGHTALYWYRQSLGQGLEFLIYFQGNSAPDKSGLPSDRFSAERTGGSVSTLTIQRTQQEDSAVYLCASSLDRGRDQPQHFGDGTRLSIL.

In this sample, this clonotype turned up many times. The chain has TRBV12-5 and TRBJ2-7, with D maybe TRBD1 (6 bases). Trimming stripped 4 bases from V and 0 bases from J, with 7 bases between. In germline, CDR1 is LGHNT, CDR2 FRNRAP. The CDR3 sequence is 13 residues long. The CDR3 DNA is TGTGCTAGTGGTTCGACAGGCTCCTACGAGCAGTACTTC. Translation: CASGSTGSYEQYF.

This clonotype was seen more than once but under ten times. CDR3 residues: CASTGGSSYEQYF. CDR3 sequence (DNA): TGTGCCAGCACGGGGGGTAGCTCCTACGAGCAGTACTTC. The J gene is TRBJ2-7, the V gene TRBV2; TRBD2 agrees at 7 bases. Losses at the gene ends were 7 bases for V and 0 bases for J; bases not matched to a gene: 3. From germline, CDR1 is SNHLY and CDR2 FYNNEI. This CDR3 contains 13 residues.

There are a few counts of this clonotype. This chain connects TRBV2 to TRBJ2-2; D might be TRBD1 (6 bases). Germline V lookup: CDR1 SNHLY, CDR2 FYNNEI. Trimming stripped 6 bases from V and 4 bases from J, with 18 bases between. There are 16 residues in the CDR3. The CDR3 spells CASRYTTGSGTGELFF. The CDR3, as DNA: TGTGCCAGCAGATACACTACAGGGTCGGGCACCGGGGAGCTGTTTTTT.

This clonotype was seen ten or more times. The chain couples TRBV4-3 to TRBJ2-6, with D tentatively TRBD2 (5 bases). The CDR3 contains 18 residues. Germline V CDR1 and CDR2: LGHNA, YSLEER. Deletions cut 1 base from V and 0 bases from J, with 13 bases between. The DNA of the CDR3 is TGCGCCAGCAGCCAAGTCGGGGTTCCCTTCTCTGGGGCCAACGTCCTGACTTTC. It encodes CASSQVGVPFSGANVLTF.

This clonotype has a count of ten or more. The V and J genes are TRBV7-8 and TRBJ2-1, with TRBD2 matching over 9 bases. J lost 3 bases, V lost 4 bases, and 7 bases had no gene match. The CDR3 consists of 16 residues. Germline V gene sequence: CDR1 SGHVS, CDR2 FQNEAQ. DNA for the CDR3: TGTGCCAGCAGCTCTCTAGCGGGAAGGGTCTACAATGAGCAGTTCTTC. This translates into CASSSLAGRVYNEQFF.